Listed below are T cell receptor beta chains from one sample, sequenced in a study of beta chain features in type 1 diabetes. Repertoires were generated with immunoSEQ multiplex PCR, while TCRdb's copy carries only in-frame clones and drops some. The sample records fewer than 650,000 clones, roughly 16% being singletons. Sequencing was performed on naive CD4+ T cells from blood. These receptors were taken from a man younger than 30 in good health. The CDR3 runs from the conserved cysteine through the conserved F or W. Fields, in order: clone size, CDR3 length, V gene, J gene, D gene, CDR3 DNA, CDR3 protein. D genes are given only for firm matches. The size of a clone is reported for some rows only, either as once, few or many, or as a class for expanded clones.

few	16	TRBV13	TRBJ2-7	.	TGTGCCAGCAGGGCCCCCCCGGGGAGCCCACCCTACGAGCAGTACTTC	CASRAPPGSPPYEQYF
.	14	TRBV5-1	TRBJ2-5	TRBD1	TGCGCCAGCAGCTTGGAGCGACAGGGAGAGACCCAGTACTTC	CASSLERQGETQYF
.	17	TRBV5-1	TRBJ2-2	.	TGCGCCAGCCGGCCCAACCCGGGCAGGAGGGCGACCGGGGAGCTGTTTTTT	CASRPNPGRRATGELFF
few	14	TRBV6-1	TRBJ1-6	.	TGTGCCAGCAGTGAAACTCACTGGGATTTACCCCTCCACTTT	CASSETHWDLPLHF
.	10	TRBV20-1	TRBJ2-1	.	TGCAGTGGGCCGGTTGGGGAGCAGTTCTTC	CSGPVGEQFF
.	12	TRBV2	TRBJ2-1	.	TGTGCCAGCATTGTCTTCGTCAATGAGCAGTTCTTC	CASIVFVNEQFF
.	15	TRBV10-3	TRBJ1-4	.	TGTGCCATCAGTTCTAGGGAGGCACCTAATGAAAAACTGTTTTTT	CAISSREAPNEKLFF
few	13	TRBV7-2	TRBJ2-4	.	TGTGCCAGCAGCTTAGGTACCGAAAACATTCAGTACTTC	CASSLGTENIQYF
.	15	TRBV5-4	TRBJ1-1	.	TGTGCCAGCAGCTTGGTGACGGGGTCGACCACTGAAGCTTTCTTT	CASSLVTGSTTEAFF
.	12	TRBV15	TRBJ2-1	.	TGTGCCACCAGGTTACAGGGCGGTGAGCAGTTCTTC	CATRLQGGEQFF
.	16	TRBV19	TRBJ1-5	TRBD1	TGTGCCAGTAGTTTCGACAGGGGTATCAGCAATCAGCCCCAGCATTTT	CASSFDRGISNQPQHF
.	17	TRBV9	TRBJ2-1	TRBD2	TGTGCCAGCAGCGTAGACCTAGCGGGAGGGCCCTACAATGAGCAGTTCTTC	CASSVDLAGGPYNEQFF
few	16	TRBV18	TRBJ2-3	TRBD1	TGTGCCAGCTCACCGCGACAGGGACAAAGCACAGATACGCAGTATTTT	CASSPRQGQSTDTQYF
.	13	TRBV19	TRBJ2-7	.	TGTGCCAGCCGCCGTCAGGGGACCTACGAGCAGTACTTC	CASRRQGTYEQYF
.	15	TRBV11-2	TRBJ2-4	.	TGTGCCAGCAGCTTACAGAGAAGAGCCAAAAACATTCAGTACTTC	CASSLQRRAKNIQYF
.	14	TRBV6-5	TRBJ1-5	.	TGTGCCAGCAGTAAACAATATAGCAATCAGCCCCAGCATTTT	CASSKQYSNQPQHF
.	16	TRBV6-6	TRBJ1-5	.	TGTGCCAGCAGTTACCCATCAGGGGTCAGCAATCAGCCCCAGCATTTT	CASSYPSGVSNQPQHF
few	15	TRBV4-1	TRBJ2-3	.	TGCGCCAGCAGCCCTTGGACAGTTGGCACAGATACGCAGTATTTT	CASSPWTVGTDTQYF
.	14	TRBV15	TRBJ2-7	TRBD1	TGTGCCACCAGCACTCGGGACAGGGTAAACGAGCAGTACTTC	CATSTRDRVNEQYF
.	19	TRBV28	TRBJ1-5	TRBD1	TGTGCCAGCAGTTTATCATCATCCTACCAGGGGGTTGGCAATCAGCCCCAGCATTTT	CASSLSSSYQGVGNQPQHF
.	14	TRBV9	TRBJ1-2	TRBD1	TGTGCCAGCAGACAGGGGGCAGCTAACTATGGCTACACCTTC	CASRQGAANYGYTF
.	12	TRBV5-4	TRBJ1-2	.	TGTGCCAGCAGCTTGTTTAGCACCTACTACACCTTC	CASSLFSTYYTF
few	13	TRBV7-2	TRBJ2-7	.	TGTGCCACCGCTTCAGGGCCCCCCTACGAGCAGTACTTC	CATASGPPYEQYF
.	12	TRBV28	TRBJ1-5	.	TGTGCCAGCAGAGACCCCTATCAGCCCCAGCATTTT	CASRDPYQPQHF
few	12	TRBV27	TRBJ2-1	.	TGTGCCAGCAGTGGTACTTCTTGGGAGCAGTTCTTC	CASSGTSWEQFF
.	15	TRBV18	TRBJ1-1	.	TGTGCCAGCTCACCGTCTGGTCAGACGAGCACTGAAGCTTTCTTT	CASSPSGQTSTEAFF
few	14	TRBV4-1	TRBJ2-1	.	TGCGCCAGCAGCCAACCGCGCTTCAACAATGAGCAGTTCTTC	CASSQPRFNNEQFF
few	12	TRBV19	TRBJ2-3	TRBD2	TGTGCCAGCGATGCGGGAGCAGATACGCAGTATTTT	CASDAGADTQYF
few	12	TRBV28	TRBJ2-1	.	TGTGCCAGCAGTATCGACCGAAATGAGCAGTTCTTC	CASSIDRNEQFF
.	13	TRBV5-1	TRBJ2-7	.	TGCGCCAGCAGCTTGGCCGGGGGACCGGAGGGGTACTTC	CASSLAGGPEGYF
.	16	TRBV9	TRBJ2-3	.	TGTGCCAGCAGCGTAGGTCCGGTAACCCGCACAGATACGCAGTATTTT	CASSVGPVTRTDTQYF
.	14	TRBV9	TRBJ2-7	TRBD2	TGTGCCAGCAGCGCGGGACTAGCGGACTACGAGCAGTACTTC	CASSAGLADYEQYF
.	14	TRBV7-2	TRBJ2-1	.	TGTGCCAGCAGCACCCCTGACGGATACAATGAGCAGTTCTTC	CASSTPDGYNEQFF
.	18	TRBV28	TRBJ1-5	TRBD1	TGTGCCAGCAGTTTAATCCAGGGGGCGCCCCTTGGCAATCAGCCCCAGCATTTT	CASSLIQGAPLGNQPQHF
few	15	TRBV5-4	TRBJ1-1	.	TGTGCCAGCAGCTTGCCCACGACAGGAAACACTGAAGCTTTCTTT	CASSLPTTGNTEAFF
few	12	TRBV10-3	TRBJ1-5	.	TGTGCCATCAGTAAGAGCAATCAGCCCCAGCATTTT	CAISKSNQPQHF
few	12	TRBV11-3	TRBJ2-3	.	TGTGCCAGCAGCTTAGTCCCGGATACGCAGTATTTT	CASSLVPDTQYF
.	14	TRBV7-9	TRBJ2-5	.	TGTGCCAGCAGTCGTAGGGGGGGACAAGAGACCCAGTACTTC	CASSRRGGQETQYF
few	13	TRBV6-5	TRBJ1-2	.	TGTGCCAGCAGTTCCGTCTTGGGTTATGGCTACACCTTC	CASSSVLGYGYTF
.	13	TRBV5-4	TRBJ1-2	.	TGTGCCAGCAGACCACAGGGTGACTATGGCTACACCTTC	CASRPQGDYGYTF
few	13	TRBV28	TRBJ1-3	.	TGTGCCACCCGGACGGGGTTAGGAAACACCATATATTTT	CATRTGLGNTIYF
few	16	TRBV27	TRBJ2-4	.	TGTGCCAGCAGGACACTAGGGGAGTTGGCCAAAAACATTCAGTACTTC	CASRTLGELAKNIQYF
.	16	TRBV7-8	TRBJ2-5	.	TGTGCCAGCAGCCTCTTTTGGGGGACCCCGGGGGAGACCCAGTACTTC	CASSLFWGTPGETQYF
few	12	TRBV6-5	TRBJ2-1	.	TGTGCCAGCAGTTACTCGTGGGATGAGCAGTTCTTC	CASSYSWDEQFF
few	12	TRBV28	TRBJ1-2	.	TGTGCCAGCAGTTTATCATTTTTCGGCTACACCTTC	CASSLSFFGYTF
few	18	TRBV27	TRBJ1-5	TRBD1	TGTGCCAGCAGTTTACCCTCCCCGGCCAGGGGGGGAATCAAGCCCCAGCATTTT	CASSLPSPARGGIKPQHF
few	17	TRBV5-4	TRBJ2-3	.	TGTGCCAGCAGCTTGGAACAGGCGCGGACAACCATGGATACGCAGTATTTT	CASSLEQARTTMDTQYF
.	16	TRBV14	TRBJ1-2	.	TGTGCCAGCAGCCCCCCCGGGGCGAGCCGGGGCTATGGCTACACCTTC	CASSPPGASRGYGYTF
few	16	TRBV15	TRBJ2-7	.	TGTGCCACCAGCAGAGGGGCCGGAGCCGGATGGAGCGAGCAGTACTTC	CATSRGAGAGWSEQYF
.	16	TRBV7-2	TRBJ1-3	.	TGTGCCAGCAGCTTAGTGGACACTAGCTCTGGAAACACCATATATTTT	CASSLVDTSSGNTIYF
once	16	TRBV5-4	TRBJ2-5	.	TGTGCCAGCAGCTTGAATGGGGGGGCTGGGCAAGAGACCCAGTACTTC	CASSLNGGAGQETQYF
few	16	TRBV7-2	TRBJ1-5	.	TGTGCCAGCAGCTCCGACGGCAGGGGAGCTGGTCAGCCCCAGCATTTT	CASSSDGRGAGQPQHF
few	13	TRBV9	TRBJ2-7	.	TGTGCCAGCAGGCGGGACACGAACTACGAGCAGTACTTC	CASRRDTNYEQYF